The 8 T cell receptor beta chains presented below share a single source sample, sequenced in a study of monozygotic twins with inflammatory bowel disease. Reanalyzing the 5' RACE reads, TCRdb keeps one entry per CDR3 protein, without DNA. The sample's table shows about 210,000 distinct CDR3 sequences. The sequenced sample consisted of blood. The receptors were gathered from a human donor with ulcerative colitis or Crohn's disease, or a healthy co-twin of an affected twin (not recorded which).

The J gene is TRBJ2-7, the V gene TRBV30; TCRdb gives TRBD2 as the D gene, but with no DNA this cannot be confirmed. The CDR3 has 15 amino acids. Germline CDR1 is GTSNPN and CDR2 is SVGIG (reference sequence). CDR3 amino acids: CAWSLLAGGGYEQYF.

The chain employs TRBV5-4 and TRBJ2-7; TCRdb gives TRBD2 as the D gene, but with no DNA this cannot be confirmed. The CDR3 is 15 amino acids. Per germline, CDR1 SGHNT and CDR2 YYREEE (reference sequence). CDR3 region: CASSLSSGRVDEQYF. Filled out from reference TRBV5-4 and TRBJ2-7, the complete variable domain reads ETGVTQSPTHLIKTRGQQVTLRCSSQSGHNTVSWYQQALGQGPQFIFQYYREEENGRGNFPPRFSGLQFPNYSSELNVNALELDDSALYLCASSLSSGRVDEQYFGPGTRLTVT.

V gene TRBV4-1 combines with J gene TRBJ2-7. This CDR3 is built from 13 residues. Germline lookup yields CDR1 MGHRA and CDR2 YSYEKL. CDR3 in amino acids: CASSYGISAEQYF.

This CDR3 reads CASRTASTDTQYF. This sequence joins TRBV7-2 and TRBJ2-3. CDR1 and CDR2 from the germline V gene are SGHTA and FQGNSA. The CDR3 is 13 residues long.

This rearrangement joins TRBV6-1 to TRBJ1-1. This CDR3 is 11 amino acids long. Germline-derived CDR1 and CDR2 are MNHNS and SASEGT. Here the CDR3 reads CASREPTEAFF.

V usage is TRBV3-1 and J usage is TRBJ2-5. From germline, CDR1 is LGHDT and CDR2 YNNKEL (reference sequence). This CDR3 has 16 residues. The CDR3: CASSQAFGRTQETQYF.

The gene calls are TRBV20-1 and TRBJ1-1. The germline gives CDR1 DFQATT, CDR2 SNEGSKA (reference sequence). The CDR3 length is 12 residues. CDR3 sequence: CRPATVNTEAFF.

The chain recombines TRBV5-4 with TRBJ1-2; checking the TCRdb D call of TRBD1 is not possible without DNA. The CDR3 sequence is 13 residues long. Germline CDR1 and CDR2: SGHNT and YYREEE (reference sequence). The CDR3 reads CASSQDGAYGYTF. Full variable domain (outside the CDR3, taken from reference TRBV5-4 and TRBJ1-2): ETGVTQSPTHLIKTRGQQVTLRCSSQSGHNTVSWYQQALGQGPQFIFQYYREEENGRGNFPPRFSGLQFPNYSSELNVNALELDDSALYLCASSQDGAYGYTFGSGTRLTVV.